Detailed here is one T cell receptor beta chain. Repertoires were generated with immunoSEQ multiplex PCR, while TCRdb's copy carries only in-frame clones and drops some. Of 85,000 to 130,000 clones listed, approximately 88% are singletons. The CDR3 runs to 16 residues. The V end was cut by 4 bases, the J end by 3 bases, with 19 bases between. Per the germline V gene, CDR1 is SGHKS and CDR2 is YYEKEE (reference sequence). The data originate from a study of blood T cell repertoires in COVID-19. The sample taken for sequencing was peripheral blood. This TCR was sampled from a man aged 55-75 years with acute or convalescent COVID-19. The rearrangement links TRBV5-5 to TRBJ1-1; D perhaps matches TRBD1 (6 bases). This chain's CDR3 is CASSRNNPDSYTEAFF. Written as DNA, the CDR3 is TGTGCCAGCAGCCGCAACAACCCGGACAGTTACACTGAAGCTTTCTTT.